The 2 T cell receptor beta chains in this list originate from one sample, sequenced in a study of shared clonotypes between healthy human individuals. Clones were read by immunoSEQ multiplex PCR, and TCRdb kept only the in-frame ones, dropping some. Here the sample spans about 1.4 million clones, around 97% being singletons. Sequencing used naive CD4+ T cells sorted from blood. As for subset: CD45RA+ positively selected. These receptors all come from a man younger than 45 in good health.

The chain carries TRBV6-1 and TRBJ1-4, with D maybe TRBD1 (6 bases). The germline gives CDR1 MNHNS, CDR2 SASEGT. V shed 3 bases and J shed 1 base, with 9 bases lying between them. The CDR3 totals 15 residues. In DNA form, the CDR3 reads TGTGCCAGCAGTGACCCCAGGGGAACTAATGAAAAACTGTTTTTT. It codes for CASSDPRGTNEKLFF.

The sample holds one count of this clone. This rearrangement joins TRBV2 to TRBJ2-1, with 7 bases aligning to TRBD2. V lost 4 bases and J lost 10; bases outside the gene matches: 10. The CDR3 length is 14 residues. CDR1 and CDR2 from the germline V gene are SNHLY and FYNNEI. This chain's CDR3 is CASSVGTNSLEQFF. In DNA form, the CDR3 reads TGTGCCAGCAGTGTTGGGACTAATAGCTTGGAGCAGTTCTTC.